This T cell receptor beta chain was obtained from a study of OX40 agonist ivuxolimab in advanced cancers. Study in general: Each patient was given ivuxolimab into a vein every 2 weeks, at 0.01 to 10 mg/kg. From roughly 20 to 90 years was the age range, with a mean of approximately 58 years, and 70% to 85% were male.

Study-wide results and limits: Patients who responded partially at 0.1-3.0 mg/kg showed clonal expansion ranking among the lowest.

CDR3 length: 19 residues. Trimming removed 2 bases at V and 0 bases at J, with 20 bases between. Concerning this clone: What it binds is not known.

The data were produced by immunoSEQ multiplex PCR, yet TCRdb's version contains in-frame clones alone and is incomplete. The sample yields under 100,000 clones, 75% to 90% seen once. The clonotype was recovered from an adult with an advanced solid tumor such as melanoma, head and neck, liver or kidney cancer. The sequenced sample was CD4+ or CD8+ T cells sorted from blood, obtained in a trial of the OX40 agonist ivuxolimab. This chain links TRBV23-1 with TRBJ1-5; possibly TRBD1 for D (5 bases). TRBV23-1 is an open reading frame whose function is uncertain. CDR3 amino acids: CASSQRCTKGRHSNQPQHF. DNA for the CDR3: TGCGCCAGCAGTCAACGATGTACTAAGGGGCGACATAGCAATCAGCCCCAGCATTTT.